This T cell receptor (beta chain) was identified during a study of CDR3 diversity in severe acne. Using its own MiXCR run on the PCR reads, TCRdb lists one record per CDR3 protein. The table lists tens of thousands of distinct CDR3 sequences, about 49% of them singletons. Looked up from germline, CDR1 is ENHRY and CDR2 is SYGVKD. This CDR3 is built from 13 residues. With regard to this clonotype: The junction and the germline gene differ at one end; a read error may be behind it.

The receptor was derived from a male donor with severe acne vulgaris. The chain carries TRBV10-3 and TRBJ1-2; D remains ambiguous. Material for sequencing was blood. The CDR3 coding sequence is TGTGCCAGCAGTTACTCGATAGGCGATGGCTACACCTTC. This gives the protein CASSYSIGDGYTF.